This T cell receptor beta chain was profiled in a study of T cell changes during pregnancy in multiple sclerosis. The trim removed 4 bases at V and 1 base at J, leaving 4 bases unmatched. The CDR3 totals 15 residues. CDR1 SNHLY and CDR2 FYNNEI come from the germline V gene. Assay: immunoSEQ multiplex PCR; the TCRdb copy retains only in-frame clones and omits some. Here the sample spans approximately 62,000 clones, 85% to 95% being singletons. V is TRBV2 and J is TRBJ1-1, with 9 bases matching TRBD1. This TCR derives from a female donor with multiple sclerosis, enrolled in a pregnancy study. Here the sequenced sample was CD8+ T cells from peripheral blood mononuclear cells, taken in the second trimester of pregnancy. The CDR3 DNA reads as TGTGCCAGCAGTGGGCAACAGGGGGCGAACACTGAAGCTTTCTTT. Encoded protein: CASSGQQGANTEAFF.